Each of the 21 T cell receptor beta chains below was sequenced from the same sample in a study of cytomegalovirus exposure and HLA in healthy donors. PCR involved 60 Vbeta and 13 Jbeta primers. Method: immunoSEQ multiplex PCR; TCRdb's copy keeps in-frame clones and lacks some. The sample includes under 150,000 clones, approximately 73% of them seen just once. The sequenced material came from PBMCs. These receptors originate from a human donor in good health.

Concerning this clone itself: The junction departs from the called germline gene at one end, perhaps through a read error. V and J are TRBV4-1 and TRBJ2-2, with 8 bases that match TRBD2. The germline gives CDR1 MGHRA, CDR2 YSYEKL. The CDR3 runs 15 residues. CDR3 residues: CASGQGTSSTGELFF. The CDR3 coding sequence is TGCGCCAGCGGCCAAGGGACTAGTAGCACCGGGGAGCTGTTTTTT.

The V call is TRBV19, the J call TRBJ1-5; no definite D call. V was shortened by 5 bases and J by 3 bases, with 8 bases between the two germline ends. The germline CDR1 and CDR2 sequences are LNHDA and SQIVND (reference sequence). The CDR3 extends over 13 amino acids. CDR3: CASSVGDNQPQHF. The CDR3 DNA reads TGTGCCAGTAGTGTGGGCGACAATCAGCCCCAGCATTTT.

This clone has only one observation. This CDR3 is CASSESPSGRVREQYF. CDR3 in DNA: TGCGCCAGCAGTGAGTCCCCTAGCGGGAGGGTCCGCGAGCAGTACTTC. This chain uses TRBV10-2 with TRBJ2-7; 12 bases match TRBD2. Germline V lookup: CDR1 WSHSY, CDR2 SAAADI. This CDR3 comprises 16 residues. Losses at the gene ends were 0 bases for V and 6 bases for J; bases not matched to a gene: 6.

The chain carries TRBV6-1 and TRBJ1-5; D is uncertain. V lost 8 bases, J lost 2 bases, and 7 bases lay in between. Germline-derived CDR1 and CDR2 are MNHNS and SASEGT. This CDR3 region has 12 residues. The CDR3 sequence: CASSIGNQPQHF. CDR3 sequence (DNA): TGTGCCAGCTCAATTGGCAATCAGCCCCAGCATTTT.

The gene calls are TRBV6-1 and TRBJ2-5, with TRBD2 as a possible D gene (6 bases). This CDR3 contains 15 residues. Trimming removed 3 bases at V and 5 bases at J, with 16 bases between. Germline lookup yields CDR1 MNHNS and CDR2 SASEGT. CDR3 in amino acids: CASSDVTRRGETQYF. DNA of the CDR3: TGTGCCAGCAGTGACGTTACACGGAGGGGTGAGACCCAGTACTTC.

The chain has TRBV14 and TRBJ1-1, with TRBD1 as a possible D gene (5 bases). Trimming stripped 4 bases from V and 1 base from J, with 13 bases between. The CDR3 is made up of 15 amino acids. Germline V gene data show CDR1 as SGHDN and CDR2 as FVKESK. CDR3 sequence reads: CASSLRRDGNTEAFF. The DNA for the CDR3 is TGTGCCAGCAGCCTGAGGCGGGACGGGAACACTGAAGCTTTCTTT.

V is TRBV9 and J is TRBJ2-2; 13 nucleotides line up with TRBD2. Unmatched junction bases numbered 4, after V lost 3 bases and J lost 5 bases. Germline CDR1 is SGDLS and CDR2 is YYNGEE. This CDR3 region has 16 residues. As DNA, the CDR3 is TGTGCCAGCAGCGCAAGGACTAGCGGGAGAACCGGGGAGCTGTTTTTT. As protein: CASSARTSGRTGELFF.

This clone was detected once. The rearrangement joins TRBV7-6 to TRBJ1-1; 9 nucleotides match TRBD1. Germline loops: CDR1 SGHVS, CDR2 FNYEAQ. CDR3 size: 15 residues. The V segment lost 5 bases and the J segment 4 bases; nucleotides outside the gene matches: 8. The CDR3 reads CASSHTGQGGTEAFF. CDR3 coding DNA: TGTGCCAGCAGCCATACGGGACAGGGAGGCACTGAAGCTTTCTTT.

The chain links TRBV9 to TRBJ2-2; TRBD2 might be the D (5 bases). The CDR3 covers 15 residues. The germline V gene encodes CDR1 SGDLS and CDR2 YYNGEE. V lost 0 bases, J lost 0 bases, and 6 bases lay in between. In DNA, the CDR3 is TGTGCCAGCAGCGTAGTCGGGGCGAACACCGGGGAGCTGTTTTTT. Translating it yields CASSVVGANTGELFF.

This clone turned up a few times. The chain couples TRBV27 to TRBJ1-2, with TRBD1 as a possible D gene (5 bases). V shed 5 bases and J shed 8 bases, with 15 bases lying between them. The CDR3 loop spans 13 amino acids. In germline, CDR1 is MNHEY, CDR2 SMNVEV (reference sequence). CDR3 DNA: TGTGCCAGCAGTCCACATGGGGCAGTGGGCTACACCTTC. Its protein is CASSPHGAVGYTF.

This rearrangement joins TRBV11-2 to TRBJ2-7, with 8 bases aligning to TRBD1. Germline-derived CDR1 and CDR2 are SGHAT and FQNNGV. This CDR3 is 13 amino acids long. V lost 10 bases, J lost 2 bases, and 7 bases stayed unmatched. The CDR3 spells CATQDRDTYEQYF. CDR3 bases: TGTGCCACCCAGGACAGGGATACCTACGAGCAGTACTTC.

This rearrangement joins TRBV9 to TRBJ1-6; no firm D call. The CDR3 has 16 amino acids. Trimming took off 2 bases at V and 5 bases at J, with 14 bases between the two ends. Per germline, CDR1 SGDLS and CDR2 YYNGEE. In DNA form, the CDR3 reads TGTGCCAGCAGCGTTAAGGTCAACAGCCATAATTCACCCCTCCACTTT. Residues: CASSVKVNSHNSPLHF.

This rearrangement joins TRBV18 to TRBJ2-5; unclear D gene. The J call may be in error: the DNA end matches TRBJ2-7 better. From germline, CDR1 is KGHSH and CDR2 LQKENI. The CDR3 runs to 13 residues. Here the CDR3 reads CASSPIPSYEQYF. CDR3 DNA: TGTGCCAGCTCACCAATCCCCTCCTACGAGCAGTACTTC.

The gene calls are TRBV11-2 and TRBJ2-7, with D possibly being TRBD1 (5 bases). This CDR3 contains 15 residues. V was pared by 1 base and J by 4 bases, with 14 bases between. The germline V gene encodes CDR1 SGHAT and CDR2 FQNNGV. In DNA form, the CDR3 reads TGTGCCAGCAGCTTAGCCCCAGGGTTGGGATACGAGCAGTACTTC. It translates to CASSLAPGLGYEQYF. Full variable domain (remainder filled in from reference TRBV11-2 and TRBJ2-7): EAGVAQSPRYKIIEKRQSVAFWCNPISGHATLYWYQQILGQGPKLLIQFQNNGVVDDSQLPKDRFSAERLKGVDSTLKIQPAKLEDSAVYLCASSLAPGLGYEQYFGPGTRLTVT.

This chain uses TRBV4-1 with TRBJ1-5, with D maybe TRBD1 (6 bases). V lost 1 base, J lost 5 bases, and 12 bases lay in between. The CDR3 has 15 amino acids. The germline V gene encodes CDR1 MGHRA and CDR2 YSYEKL. The CDR3 region is CASSQATGSHQPQHF. In DNA, the CDR3 is TGCGCCAGCAGCCAAGCCACAGGGTCCCATCAGCCCCAGCATTTT.

This clone was picked up one time. The chain is built from TRBV18 and TRBJ2-7; D remains unclear. CDR1 is KGHSH and CDR2 is LQKENI in the germline V gene. Between the trimmed V and J ends, which lost 3 bases and 9 bases, there was a span of 12 bases. The CDR3 consists of 12 residues. The CDR3 DNA is TGTGCCAGCTCACCGTACGGTAATCGGCAGTACTTC. It yields the protein CASSPYGNRQYF.

J is TRBJ1-5 and V is TRBV28, with D unresolved. Germline CDR1 reads MDHEN; CDR2 reads SYDVKM. Trimming pared 6 bases from V and 5 bases from J, leaving 20 bases between. This CDR3 region has 16 residues. CDR3: CASSPDPRGSYQPQHF. Here the CDR3 DNA reads TGTGCCAGCAGCCCCGATCCCCGAGGGTCCTATCAGCCCCAGCATTTT.

This chain's CDR3 is CSAIDSTEAFF. The CDR3 bases are TGCAGTGCAATAGACAGCACTGAAGCTTTCTTT. The rearrangement uses TRBV20-1 and TRBJ1-1; a weak D match, TRBD1 (5 bases). The CDR3 length is 11 residues. V was trimmed by 6 bases and J by 4 bases, leaving 9 bases between them. The germline CDR1 and CDR2 sequences are DFQATT and SNEGSKA (reference sequence).

The V gene is TRBV5-4, the J gene TRBJ1-5, with D maybe TRBD1 (5 bases). This CDR3 comprises 15 residues. Trimming pared 4 bases from V and 1 base from J, leaving 12 bases between. Germline CDR1 SGHNT, CDR2 YYREEE (reference sequence). CDR3 sequence (DNA): TGTGCCAGCAGCCTCGGGGCGGGGAGCAATCAGCCCCAGCATTTT. The encoded protein is CASSLGAGSNQPQHF. Full variable domain (outside the CDR3, taken from reference TRBV5-4 and TRBJ1-5): ETGVTQSPTHLIKTRGQQVTLRCSSQSGHNTVSWYQQALGQGPQFIFQYYREEENGRGNFPPRFSGLQFPNYSSELNVNALELDDSALYLCASSLGAGSNQPQHFGDGTRLSIL.

This chain joins TRBV7-2 and TRBJ1-5, with no clear D. Germline CDR1 is SGHTA and CDR2 is FQGNSA. Trimming took 2 bases from V and 3 from J, leaving 11 bases between them. The CDR3 consists of 15 residues. This CDR3 reads CASSLFGTDNQPQHF. The CDR3 nucleotides are TGTGCCAGCAGCTTATTCGGCACAGACAATCAGCCCCAGCATTTT.

The rearrangement joins TRBV7-6 to TRBJ2-1; no clear D. Trimming stripped 2 bases from V and 3 bases from J, with 11 bases between. Germline V gene data show CDR1 as SGHVS and CDR2 as FNYEAQ. CDR3 size: 15 residues. The CDR3 region has the DNA TGTGCCAGCAGCTTACTCCAGGTTAGCTACAATGAGCAGTTCTTC. Translating it yields CASSLLQVSYNEQFF.